The sequence of this TCR beta chain was determined in a study of cytomegalovirus exposure and HLA in healthy donors (dated by TCRdb to the late 2010s). Some background on the complete study: In an earlier analysis of roughly 590 of the donors, 250 to 350 Gb of sequence data and 120 million or so unique TCR beta sequences from about 190 million T cells were reported. Of the roughly 430 genotyped donors, about 80% fell in the genetic ancestry cluster associated with self-reported Caucasian donors. The later analysis used no new phenotypic data to find candidate immune exposures, relying instead on TCR beta sequences and their occurrence across donors. Typing coverage varied by locus: about 620-630 donors for A, B, C, DRB1 and DQB1; under 550 for DQA1; over 600 for DPA1; approximately 450 for DPB1. HLA typing included class I and class II loci at four-digit resolution. A later genetic analysis took genome-wide SNP genotypes for about 60% of the roughly 670 donors and used that subset as a discovery cohort. The aim of the study was to test whether cataloging public T cell receptors could identify signatures of past pathogen exposure. To study patterns of TCR occurrence, a later analysis re-analyzed previously published TCR beta repertoires from several hundred donors and added high-resolution HLA genotyping. To predict cytomegalovirus infection status, the study brought together high-throughput TCR immunosequencing, statistical association of individual TCRs with disease status, and machine learning. Among roughly 370 genotyped donors of the cohort, an average of roughly 240,000 unique TCR beta nucleotide sequences were sequenced per donor, about a sixth of them non-productive. Roughly five DR-DQ haplotypes were treated as single units for association and clustering because of strong linkage in the cohort. All discovery cohort repertoires had been generated on a single sequencing platform. An earlier analysis of 587 of the donors applied high-throughput TCR beta sequencing to assess whether each TCR beta V gene segment acted as functional or pseudogenic. Using immunosequencing, the study profiled T cell repertoires from 666 subjects and related those repertoires to cytomegalovirus serostatus. Donor age, sex, ethnicity and CMV serostatus were compiled alongside the repertoire data. A separate validation cohort of over 95 different subjects was used in addition to the roughly 640-subject first cohort. Roughly 300 gigabases of sequencing data and 70 million to 100 million unique TCR sequences were included in an early release covering several hundred HLA-typed donors.

Overall study results and their limits: According to a later analysis, most CMV-associated TCR beta chains appeared to be HLA-restricted, and the HLA associations seemed to be driven largely by CMV exposure. Cytomegalovirus status was reported to be diagnosed by the classifier with high specificity and sensitivity in both the original and validation cohorts. Linkage disequilibrium might explain the correlated functional status among segregating V segments, but an unknown experimental factor could not be ruled out. Several of the top co-occurrence clusters appeared to be linked to parvovirus B19, influenza, CMV and Epstein-Barr virus, according to a later analysis. Some IMGT-functional V segments, including TRBV6-2 and TRBV6-3, could not be told apart with the 87-base-pair reads, so those segments were excluded. The earlier analysis of 587 of the donors excluded approximately 15 rarely observed V segments, including chromosome 9 orphons, because counts were too low. In a later genetic analysis, fewer N-insertions in productive TCRs were reported among donors in an Asian-associated ancestry cluster than the approximately 670-donor mean. Because HLA typing was missing for some donors at each locus, association tests included only the typed subset. Roughly uniform sequencing depth across donors was assumed in presence/absence analyses, although this assumption may not hold. Most TCR sequences were observed very rarely across donors, whereas some public TCRs were present in many individuals. In vitro tests confirmed that a few of the cytomegalovirus-associated TCR beta chains recognize cytomegalovirus antigens. An earlier analysis of some 590 of the donors showed that most TCR beta V segments appeared in productive rearrangements either about 90% or about 30% of the time, which broadly matched IMGT annotations. In a later analysis, the rate of TCR association differed among HLA loci, with DRB1 alleles having the most associated TCRs and HLA-C alleles having the fewest. A further reported finding was that TCR beta sequences accurately predicted the HLA-A and HLA-B alleles for most subjects in the first cohort. A group of highly shared sequence variants was considered likely to be a technical artifact of the sequencing pipeline. Compared with equally common non-associated chains, HLA-associated TCR beta chains in a later analysis were more clonally expanded and had lower generation probabilities. It was suggested by the authors that the approach could potentially be generalized to other disease states and immunological phenotypes. A total of fewer than 200 TCR beta chains were listed by the study as associated with cytomegalovirus. V-gene and J-gene trimming of TCR beta chains was associated with a missense DCLRE1C variant in a later genetic analysis, and the association was replicated in an independent cohort. Specific HLA alleles were associated with 15,000 to 20,000 TCR beta sequences at a false discovery rate of 0.05 in a later analysis. In this cohort, only TCR beta chains were sequenced, and detectable features were limited by the absence of alpha or paired-chain data. When HLA alleles, especially DR and DQ, strongly co-occurred, attributing TCR associations to individual alleles was difficult. The only immune exposure information available for the cohort was CMV serostatus.

Libraries were prepared through the immunoSEQ multiplex PCR assay. A mixture of 60 forward primers for TCR Vbeta segments and 13 reverse primers for TCR Jbeta segments was used in the multiplex PCR. Amplification of the CDR3 region of rearranged TCR beta genes was performed with a multiplex PCR assay on genomic DNA. The amplified TCR beta libraries were sequenced on the Illumina HiSeq System as 87-base-pair reads. In the original analysis: Across the roughly 600 repertoires, a later analysis counted tens of millions of unique TCR beta chains, roughly 11 million of which were shared by at least two donors. Raw reads were error-corrected and collapsed into unique sequences by a nearest-neighbor algorithm in which closely related sequences were merged to remove PCR and sequencing errors. V, D and J gene segments were assigned by aligning CDR3 sequences to IMGT reference sequences. For a sequence to be retained, at least a six-nucleotide match to both a V gene segment and a J gene segment was required. A rearrangement was called productive if the CDR3 had no stop codons and remained in frame with V and J, and every other rearrangement was called non-productive. Following IMGT convention, CDR3 was defined as the stretch from the second conserved V-encoded cysteine up to the conserved J-encoded phenylalanine. The earlier analysis of fewer than 750 of the donors excluded sequences that lacked an unambiguous match to a single V gene segment. An earlier analysis of almost 600 of the donors classified V segments as functional when productive rearrangements were above 56.7% and as segregating when the standard deviation between donors was above 5%. A statistical classification framework was developed to diagnose cytomegalovirus status using the catalog of TCR beta chain sequences. A later analysis assigned V and J genes by comparing TCR nucleotide sequences with IMGT/GENE-DB human TR gene sequences. The TCRdist pipeline was used in a later analysis to assign CDR3 sequences and most-parsimonious VDJ recombination scenarios. In a later analysis, each TCR beta chain was defined by its CDR3 amino acid sequence together with its V-gene family, and reads lacking a unique V-gene family were excluded. As a way to deal with suspected cross-contamination and a sequencing artifact, a later analysis dropped approximately 590 nucleotide sequences that were highly shared and had low generation probability. In a later analysis, a clonal expansion index was calculated for each public chain from normalized within-repertoire ranks of inferred template counts. In a later analysis, generation probabilities were computed using a VDJ recombination model fitted to out-of-frame rearrangements, and the results were checked against IGoR. In a later analysis, hypergeometric tests were used to score TCR-TCR, TCR-HLA and TCR-CMV co-occurrence, with a repertoire-size bias correction applied to TCR pairs. In a later analysis, false discovery rates were estimated by permuting HLA or CMV assignments 20 times. In a later analysis, co-occurring TCRs were grouped using DBSCAN, with TCRdist sequence similarity added in when clustering inside HLA-allele-positive subsets. For co-occurrence clustering, repertoires with fewer than 30,000 or more than 120,000 public chains were excluded, along with roughly five repertoires with anomalous nucleotide sharing. This is the immuneACCESS table as TCRdb keeps it, with only in-frame sequences that have V and J called. A part of the clones is gone; compared with another copy, unresolved V genes explain less than half, and the rest is unexplained. V and J calls and clone size come straight from that table; D and trimming were deduced from the DNA. The sample has some 170,000 clones on record, roughly 85% of them singletons. Under 0.95% of the sample comes from the top ten.

From its cysteine to its phenylalanine, the CDR3 spans 17 amino acids. The CDR3 DNA has 51 bases and is translated from base 1. After removal of 0 bases from V and 1 base from J, the junction retains 3 bases not matched to a gene. CDR1 LGHNA and CDR2 YNFKEQ are derived from the germline V gene. The cohort consisted of 650 to 850 healthy bone marrow donors. All cohort members were sampled while nominally healthy, although unrecorded immune exposures were likely present. The donor was CMV seronegative and belonged to the group of 380 or so seronegative cohort members. Each donor provided a peripheral blood sample, and peripheral blood mononuclear cells were used for TCR beta sequencing. Genomic DNA was extracted from the blood cell samples with the Qiagen DNeasy Blood Extraction Kit. On this clone itself: Its antigen is not yet known. Within one base of it there is no much larger clone, and no base qualities were kept.

Sequenced input: PBMCs. The V and J segments used are TRBV4-2 and TRBJ2-5; TRBD2 lines up with 12 middle nucleotides. The receptor's source is a woman in her 30s in good health and CMV-seronegative. The CDR3: CASSQDGTSGLQETQYF. In nucleotides, the sequence is TGTGCCAGCAGCCAAGATGGGACTAGCGGGCTCCAAGAGACCCAGTACTTC.